There are many counts of the clone carrying this T cell receptor beta chain. The target antigen is unknown. These data are taken from a study of T cells after yellow fever vaccination. Study-level results: Post-booster repertoires again held most primary-vaccination clones (roughly 96% CD4, roughly 89% CD8). The secondary response showed a weaker magnitude and a faster peak, day 5 versus 15. One caveat is that FACS-sorted repertoires could contain abundant clonotypes contaminating from the bulk population.

By 5'RACE template switching, TCR cDNA was produced, with a universal primer site and UMIs added in the process. TCRdb fed the 5' RACE reads into MiXCR, producing one record per CDR3 protein. Of 300,000 or so distinct CDR3 sequences listed, 3% to 4.5% are singletons. The sequence derives from a man aged 18 to 30 who received the YFV17D yellow fever vaccine. The sequenced sample was PBMCs, obtained 5 days after the yellow fever booster vaccination.

CDR3 sequence reads: CASSTRVTYEQYF. Written as DNA, the CDR3 is TGTGCCAGTAGTACCAGGGTGACCTACGAGCAGTACTTC. This chain links TRBV19 with TRBJ2-7; the D gene is possibly TRBD1 (5 bases). Trimming cost V 4 bases and J 2 bases, with 9 bases left between them. Germline V gene data show CDR1 as LNHDA and CDR2 as SQIVND (reference sequence). The CDR3 contains 13 residues.